The 10 T cell receptor beta chains below were found in one sample sequenced in a study of cytomegalovirus exposure and HLA in healthy donors. Primers included in the PCR were 60 Vbeta and 13 Jbeta primers. Method: immunoSEQ multiplex PCR; TCRdb's copy keeps in-frame clones and lacks some. The data show about 220,000 clones, roughly 80% seen once. Sequenced: PBMCs. The receptors shown here come from a man aged 40-55 years in good health and CMV-seropositive.

The chain joins TRBV4-1 to TRBJ2-5, with a weak D call TRBD1 (6 bases). The J call may be wrong; the DNA end is better matched by TRBJ2-7. CDR3 length: 15 residues. CDR1 and CDR2 from the germline V gene are MGHRA and YSYEKL. The CDR3 DNA follows: TGCGCCAGCAGCCAAGCCTCCGGACAGTCCTACGAGCAGTACTTC. Protein product: CASSQASGQSYEQYF.

The rearrangement joins TRBV6-4 to TRBJ2-1; D perhaps matches TRBD1 (6 bases). There are 15 residues in the CDR3. V lost 0 bases and J 6 bases, leaving 12 bases between the germline ends. Per the germline V gene, CDR1 is MRHNA and CDR2 is SNTAGT. CDR3: CASSDSNEGGNEQFF. Here the CDR3 DNA reads TGTGCCAGCAGTGACTCGAACGAAGGGGGCAATGAGCAGTTCTTC.

Only a few counts were recorded for this clone. The chain joins TRBV10-2 to TRBJ2-5; D not resolved. Germline CDR1 and CDR2: WSHSY and SAAADI. Trimming stripped 2 bases from V and 4 bases from J, with 2 bases between. The CDR3 loop spans 11 amino acids. The CDR3 region has the DNA TGCGCCAGCAGTGAGCGAGAGACCCAGTACTTC. Translating gives CASSERETQYF.

The chain carries TRBV15 and TRBJ1-5; maybe TRBD1 (6 bases). Trimming left V 6 bases short and J 1 base short, with 16 bases between. Looked up from germline, CDR1 is LNHNV and CDR2 is YYDKDF (reference sequence). The CDR3 sequence is 16 residues long. DNA of the CDR3: TGTGCCACCAGAAGGGGGGGCAGGGGAAGCAATCAGCCCCAGCATTTT. Its translation: CATRRGGRGSNQPQHF.

As concerns this clone: Different DNA sequences within this sample yield the same CDR3. J is TRBJ2-5 and V is TRBV9; the match to TRBD2 covers 7 bases. Germline V gene lookup returns CDR1 SGDLS and CDR2 YYNGEE. J gave up 5 bases and V 0 bases, and 1 base lay outside the gene matches. The CDR3 totals 13 residues. Here the CDR3 reads CASSVGGGETQYF. CDR3 DNA sequence: TGTGCCAGCAGCGTAGGGGGAGGGGAGACCCAGTACTTC. Based on the CDR3 plus reference TRBV9 and TRBJ2-5, the full variable domain is DSGVTQTPKHLITATGQRVTLRCSPRSGDLSVYWYQQSLDQGLQFLIQYYNGEERAKGNILERFSAQQFPDLHSELNLSSLELGDSALYFCASSVGGGETQYFGPGTRLLVL.

In its sample, this clone was seen a few times. V gene TRBV1 combines with J gene TRBJ1-5; the tabulated D call, TRBD1, remains unverified against the DNA. TRBV1 is recorded as a pseudogene. This CDR3 contains 13 residues. In DNA, the CDR3 is TGCACCAGCACCCGACAGGGCAGTCAGCCCCAGCATTTT. The encoded protein is CTSTRQGSQPQHF.

This clone came up a few times. The V gene is TRBV7-9, the J gene TRBJ1-2; tentatively, D is TRBD1 (6 bases). The germline CDR1 and CDR2 sequences are SEHNR and FQNEAQ (reference sequence). CDR3 size: 14 residues. Trimming took 1 base from V and 6 from J, leaving 12 bases between them. For the CDR3, the DNA is TGTGCCAGCAGCTTAGTCGGGGGGGCGGATGGCTACACCTTC. Translated: CASSLVGGADGYTF.

The chain joins TRBV7-3 to TRBJ1-1; D gene ambiguous. V was pared by 1 base and J by 4 bases, with 10 bases between. Germline V gene sequence: CDR1 SGHTA, CDR2 FQGTGA. CDR3 size: 14 residues. Written as DNA, the CDR3 is TGTGCCAGCAGCTTAAGCTCGGGAAGCACTGAAGCTTTCTTT. Its protein is CASSLSSGSTEAFF.

V gene TRBV6-6 combines with J gene TRBJ1-2, with TRBD1 identical over 8 bases. The germline V gene encodes CDR1 MNHNY and CDR2 SVGAGI (reference sequence). This CDR3 has 15 residues. J lost 7 bases, V lost 2 bases, and 9 bases had no gene match. CDR3 nucleotides: TGTGCCAGCAGTTACGCGACAGGGGCGATGAGTGGCTACACCTTC. It yields the protein CASSYATGAMSGYTF.

The chain uses TRBV29-1 and TRBJ1-1; TRBD1 is a possible D gene (5 bases). The CDR3 totals 12 residues. Trimming stripped 3 bases from V and 6 bases from J, with 11 bases between. Per the germline V gene, CDR1 is SQVTM and CDR2 is ANQGSEA. The CDR3 region has the DNA TGCAGCGTTGAGGGGGGTACTCCTGAAGCTTTCTTT. Encoded protein: CSVEGGTPEAFF. Based on the CDR3 plus reference TRBV29-1 and TRBJ1-1, the full variable domain is SAVISQKPSRDICQRGTSLTIQCQVDSQVTMMFWYRQQPGQSLTLIATANQGSEATYESGFVIDKFPISRPNLTFSTLTVSNMSPEDSSIYLCSVEGGTPEAFFGQGTRLTVV.